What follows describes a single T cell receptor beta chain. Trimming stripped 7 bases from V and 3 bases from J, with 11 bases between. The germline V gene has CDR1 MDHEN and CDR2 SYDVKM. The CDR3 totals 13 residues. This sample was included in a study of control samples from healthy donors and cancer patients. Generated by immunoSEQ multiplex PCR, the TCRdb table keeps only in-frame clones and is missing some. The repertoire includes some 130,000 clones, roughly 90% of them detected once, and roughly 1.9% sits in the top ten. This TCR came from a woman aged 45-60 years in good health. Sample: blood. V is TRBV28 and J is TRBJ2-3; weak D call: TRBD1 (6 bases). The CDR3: CASKFRGTDTQYF. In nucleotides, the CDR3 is TGTGCCAGCAAGTTCAGGGGTACAGATACGCAGTATTTT.